A single sample gave rise to the 20 T cell receptor beta chains below, sequenced in a study of shared clonotypes between healthy human individuals (TCRdb year 2020). The method behind the library was the immunoSEQ multiplex PCR assay. TCRdb re-hosts the immuneACCESS table, in-frame sequences only. Its copies lack some clones; in the studies checked, an unresolved V gene accounts for under half of them, and the cause for the rest is not known. The sample yields roughly 2.1 million clones; about 92% were counted once. The ten largest clones add up to 1.7% of the sample. CD8 naive samples were obtained by positive selection for CCR7 among CD45RO-negative cells, yielding a CD45RA+CCR7+ population from which TemRA cells were excluded. The source material was naive CD8+ T cells from PBMCs. What this sample's cell subset or site label stands for: CD45RA+CCR7+. Receptors were obtained from a young man in good health. Some clones in this sample may be carry-over from other donors' samples.

The chain links TRBV5-1 to TRBJ1-1; 7 positions agree with TRBD1. Losses at the gene ends were 0 bases for V and 7 bases for J; bases not matched to a gene: 12. CDR3 length: 16 amino acids. Germline CDR1 reads SGHRS; CDR2 reads YFSETQ. The CDR3 is CASSLEYGTGVNEAFF. CDR3 coding DNA: TGCGCCAGCAGCTTGGAGTACGGCACAGGGGTTAATGAAGCTTTCTTT.

J is TRBJ2-7 and V is TRBV29-1; 9 bases match TRBD2. This CDR3 is 13 amino acids long. CDR1 SQVTM and CDR2 ANQGSEA come from the germline V gene. V lost 4 bases and J lost 5; bases outside the gene matches: 6. CDR3 DNA sequence: TGCAGCGTTGTGGTAGCGGGAGAAAACGAGCAGTACTTC. Amino acids: CSVVVAGENEQYF.

This chain joins TRBV11-1 and TRBJ2-1, with TRBD1 matching 7 bases. Per the germline V gene, CDR1 is SGHAT and CDR2 is FQDESV (reference sequence). This CDR3 is built from 15 residues. The V segment lost 1 base and the J segment 1 base; nucleotides outside the gene matches: 1. Written as DNA, the CDR3 is TGTGCCAGCAGCTTAGTCAGGGGGTCCTACAATGAGCAGTTCTTC. It translates to CASSLVRGSYNEQFF.

The chain is built from TRBV4-3 and TRBJ1-4; TRBD1 might be the D (6 bases). There are 15 residues in the CDR3. CDR1 is LGHNA, CDR2 YSLEER, per germline. Trimming pared 2 bases from V and 8 bases from J, leaving 15 bases between. This chain's CDR3 is CASSQTTGLGEKLFF. The CDR3 DNA reads TGCGCCAGCAGCCAAACGACAGGTCTGGGAGAAAAACTGTTTTTT.

V and J are TRBV27 and TRBJ2-4; TRBD2 aligns across 11 bases. Germline trimming cut 7 bases from V and 4 bases from J; bases unmatched to any gene: 6. CDR3 length: 15 residues. In germline, CDR1 is MNHEY, CDR2 SMNVEV (reference sequence). The CDR3 here is CASISSSGGKNIQYF. In nucleotides, the CDR3 is TGTGCCAGCATTTCCTCTAGCGGGGGGAAAAACATTCAGTACTTC.

CDR3 region: CASSPDSGREKLFF. The DNA of the CDR3 is TGTGCCAGCTCACCGGACAGCGGGAGGGAAAAACTGTTTTTT. V and J are TRBV18 and TRBJ1-4; TRBD1 is a possible D gene (6 bases). Trimming took 3 bases from V and 8 from J, leaving 13 bases between them. The length of the CDR3 is 14 residues. The germline gives CDR1 KGHSH, CDR2 LQKENI.

This chain links TRBV11-2 with TRBJ2-7; D may be TRBD1 (5 bases). The ends were cut back, 5 bases at V and 9 bases at J, with 23 bases in the middle. The length of the CDR3 is 15 residues. Germline lookup yields CDR1 SGHAT and CDR2 FQNNGV. Here the CDR3 reads CASSPQGLIYERQYF. The CDR3 DNA follows: TGTGCCAGCAGCCCGCAGGGTTTAATATACGAAAGGCAGTACTTC.

The CDR3 spells CASSSAAGGVYTVETQYF. The CDR3 DNA follows: TGCGCCAGCAGCTCGGCAGCCGGAGGGGTCTATACCGTGGAGACCCAGTACTTC. The chain links TRBV5-1 to TRBJ2-5; TRBD2 might be the D (6 bases). This CDR3 is built from 18 residues. Germline V CDR1 and CDR2: SGHRS, YFSETQ. Trimming removed 3 bases at V and 5 bases at J, with 26 bases between.

The CDR3 region is CSVENFTSSYNEQFF. CDR3 nucleotides: TGCAGCGTTGAAAATTTTACTAGCTCCTACAATGAGCAGTTCTTC. V usage is TRBV29-1 and J usage is TRBJ2-1, with D possibly TRBD2 on 5 matching bases. CDR1 is SQVTM, CDR2 ANQGSEA, per germline. The length of the CDR3 is 15 residues. Trimming pared 2 bases from V and 0 bases from J, leaving 11 bases between.

This rearrangement joins TRBV18 to TRBJ2-7; perhaps TRBD1 as D (6 bases). Per germline, CDR1 KGHSH and CDR2 LQKENI. V lost 9 bases, J lost 0 bases, and 12 bases lay in between. CDR3 size: 13 residues. CDR3 region: CASWDTSSYEQYF. The CDR3, as DNA: TGTGCCAGTTGGGACACGAGCTCCTACGAGCAGTACTTC.

J is TRBJ2-5 and V is TRBV4-1, with a possible D match to TRBD2 (7 bases). The germline V and J ends were trimmed by 4 bases and 1 base, with 13 bases remaining between them. The length of the CDR3 is 15 residues. CDR1 and CDR2 (germline): MGHRA, YSYEKL. Here the CDR3 reads CASSPGRGSQETQYF. The CDR3 coding sequence is TGCGCCAGCAGCCCGGGGAGGGGGAGCCAAGAGACCCAGTACTTC.

The chain is built from TRBV4-1 and TRBJ2-3; D might be TRBD2 (6 bases). Trimming cost V 2 bases and J 0 bases, with 21 bases left between them. Germline loops: CDR1 MGHRA, CDR2 YSYEKL. This CDR3 is built from 19 residues. The CDR3 reads CASSQKEREAPLSTDTQYF. The CDR3 DNA follows: TGCGCCAGCAGCCAAAAGGAGAGGGAGGCCCCCTTAAGCACAGATACGCAGTATTTT.

Notes on this clone: Other DNA sequences in the same sample also yield this CDR3. The CDR3 here is CASSLGGGEQFF. DNA of the CDR3: TGTGCCAGCAGCTTGGGTGGGGGTGAGCAGTTCTTC. This chain uses TRBV7-9 with TRBJ2-1, with D perhaps matching TRBD1 or TRBD2 (5 bases each). The germline V gene encodes CDR1 SEHNR and CDR2 FQNEAQ (reference sequence). The germline V and J ends were trimmed by 3 bases and 9 bases, with 9 bases remaining between them. The CDR3 totals 12 residues.

This clone was seen only once. This chain connects TRBV7-8 to TRBJ2-2, with D tentatively TRBD1 or TRBD2 (6 bases each). The V end lost 2 bases, the J end lost 9 bases, and 16 bases lay between the germline ends. This CDR3 has 15 amino acids. Germline-derived CDR1 and CDR2 are SGHVS and FQNEAQ. The CDR3 nucleotides read TGTGCCAGCAGCTTATATGATTCGGGGGCCTGGGAGCTGTTTTTT. It codes for CASSLYDSGAWELFF.

This clone was detected once. Other DNA sequences in this specimen translate into the identical CDR3. This rearrangement joins TRBV28 to TRBJ2-1; D call uncertain. V lost 5 bases and J lost 4, with 6 bases in between. Germline V lookup: CDR1 MDHEN, CDR2 SYDVKM. This CDR3 contains 12 residues. DNA for the CDR3: TGTGCCAGCAGTCAACGGTACAATGAGCAGTTCTTC. Translating it yields CASSQRYNEQFF.

The chain is built from TRBV11-3 and TRBJ1-2; D gene uncertain. Germline V gene lookup returns CDR1 SGHNT and CDR2 YENEEA. Between the trimmed V and J ends, which lost 4 bases and 9 bases, there was a span of 6 bases. CDR3 length equals 10 residues. Written as DNA, the CDR3 is TGTGCCAGCAGCTCCCCTAGCTACACCTTC. This gives the protein CASSSPSYTF. Complete variable domain (other parts from reference TRBV11-3 and TRBJ1-2): EAGVVQSPRYKIIEKKQPVAFWCNPISGHNTLYWYLQNLGQGPELLIRYENEEAVDDSQLPKDRFSAERLKGVDSTLKIQPAELGDSAVYLCASSSPSYTFGSGTRLTVV.

V is TRBV10-3 and J is TRBJ2-7, with D possibly TRBD2 on 6 matching bases. The CDR3 has 13 amino acids. Germline V gene lookup returns CDR1 ENHRY and CDR2 SYGVKD. V was pared by 6 bases and J by 0 bases, with 9 bases between. CDR3 DNA: TGTGCCATCAGGGCGGGACCCTCCTACGAGCAGTACTTC. As protein: CAIRAGPSYEQYF.

The gene calls are TRBV27 and TRBJ2-1, with TRBD2 identical over 11 bases. Germline V gives CDR1 MNHEY, CDR2 SMNVEV (reference sequence). The ends lost 5 bases at V and 3 bases at J; junction bases unmatched: 9. This CDR3 is 17 amino acids long. The CDR3 nucleotides read TGTGCCAGCAGTCCCCTCGGGACTAGCGGACTCTACAATGAGCAGTTCTTC. Its protein product is CASSPLGTSGLYNEQFF.

CDR3 bases: TGTGCCAGCAGCGAGGGACAGGTTTCGTGGGAGCAGTTCTTC. Its protein is CASSEGQVSWEQFF. The J gene is TRBJ2-1, the V gene TRBV7-3; 8 nucleotides agree with TRBD1. Germline trimming cut 5 bases from V and 10 bases from J; bases unmatched to any gene: 10. The CDR3 contains 14 residues. The germline gives CDR1 SGHTA, CDR2 FQGTGA.

This clone showed up just once. V usage is TRBV5-6 and J usage is TRBJ1-3, with D possibly TRBD1 on 6 matching bases. This CDR3 region has 14 residues. V lost 2 bases to trimming and J lost 3 bases, with 9 bases between them. In germline, CDR1 is SGHDT, CDR2 YYEEEE. The CDR3 region is CASSLGGFGNTIYF. CDR3 DNA: TGTGCCAGCAGCTTAGGGGGGTTTGGAAACACCATATATTTT. Full variable domain (remainder filled in from reference TRBV5-6 and TRBJ1-3): DAGVTQSPTHLIKTRGQQVTLRCSPKSGHDTVSWYQQALGQGPQFIFQYYEEEERQRGNFPDRFSGHQFPNYSSELNVNALLLGDSALYLCASSLGGFGNTIYFGEGSWLTVV.